The sequence of this T cell receptor beta chain was determined in a study of blood T cell repertoires in COVID-19 (dated by TCRdb to about 2020). Regarding the complete study: Collaborator samples came from the United States, Italy and Spain and covered acute and convalescent phases of COVID-19. The prospective study material was composed of cDNA or gDNA derived from T cells, B-cell-depleted T cells, or PBMCs. Subjects who had been exposed to COVID-19, were actively infected with it, or had recovered from it provided the deeply sampled blood TCRbeta repertoires that made up the dataset. The repertoires were released in a freely available public database meant as a resource for research on the immune response to SARS-CoV-2. The samples were drawn from the first 160 participants of the ongoing ImmuneRACE study and from 950 to 1,500 subjects provided by 6 global collaborators. Nearly every sample came with metadata listing a de-identified subject ID, COVID-19 status, age in years and sex. HLA class I and class II types, where available, came from metadata supplied by the sample provider rather than from assay-based typing.

Trimming at the junction amounts to 0 bases on V and 4 bases on J, and the germline ends lie 8 bases apart. The CDR3, cysteine through phenylalanine, is 14 amino acids long. Only the CDR3 region is kept as DNA, spanning 42 bases read in frame from base 1. The germline V gene provides CDR1 SGHDT and CDR2 YYEEEE. TCRbeta CDR3 regions were amplified from genomic DNA using the immunoSEQ Assay, a bias-controlled multiplex PCR. The authors' analysis ran thus. Within the assay, amplification of reference gene primers was used to estimate how many nucleated cells each sample contained. To quantify the absolute abundance of each unique TCRbeta CDR3 rearrangement, sequence reads were collapsed and filtered. Productive Simpson clonality was computed per sample as the square root of Simpson's diversity index over productive rearrangements. As stored in TCRdb, this immuneACCESS dataset retains in-frame rearrangements with V and J assigned. A fraction of the clones does not appear; measured against another copy, unresolved V genes explain less than half of the discrepancy, and the remainder lacks a known reason. That table furnishes V, J and clone size, whereas the DNA furnished D and trimming. For this sample there are 80,000 to 90,000 clones; around nine tenths appear just once. Roughly 5.4% of the sample is held by the ten biggest clonotypes.

With regard to this clone: Its specific antigen is unknown. No per-base quality is available; no much larger clone lies one base away.

Overall study outcomes, separate from this receptor: How much clinical and demographic metadata was included differed by source and by participant, and the metadata was provided uncurated.

Whole blood was collected in K2EDTA tubes by collaborating institutions according to the institutions' own protocols. For TCRbeta analysis, collaborators shipped samples as frozen whole blood, isolated PBMCs, or DNA extracted from either of those sample types. Source material: peripheral blood. This receptor was obtained from a man in his 60s with acute or convalescent COVID-19. In this chain, TRBV5-6 is recombined with TRBJ1-5; the D segment cannot be called with confidence. The sequence in DNA is TGTGCCAGCAGCTTGGGGGAGACAAATCAGCCCCAGCATTTT. Its translation is CASSLGETNQPQHF.